Shown below are 25 T cell receptor beta chains from a single sample sequenced in a study of T cell clones after liver transplantation. TCRdb keeps only in-frame clones here, not all; method: immunoSEQ multiplex PCR. Here the sample spans roughly 80,000 clones, roughly 80% being singletons. Sequenced here: CD4+ T cells from blood, sampled approximately 3.5 years after liver transplant. The receptors stem from a human patient who received a liver transplant. The T cells may partly be graft donor cells.

The rearrangement links TRBV6-6 to TRBJ1-1, with D possibly being TRBD1 (5 bases). The CDR3 is 12 amino acids. V lost 6 bases and J lost 6, with 11 bases in between. The germline V gene has CDR1 MNHNY and CDR2 SVGAGI (reference sequence). The CDR3 nucleotides are TGTGCCAGCAGCCCTGGGGGTTCTGAAGCTTTCTTT. Translation gives CASSPGGSEAFF.

The V call is TRBV29-1, the J call TRBJ1-1; D is perhaps TRBD1 (5 bases). Trimming removed 5 bases from V and 6 bases from J, with 10 bases in between. This CDR3 is built from 11 residues. Germline V gene lookup returns CDR1 SQVTM and CDR2 ANQGSEA. The CDR3 loop is CSVLSTAEAFF. CDR3 bases: TGCAGCGTTTTATCGACAGCTGAAGCTTTCTTT.

The V call is TRBV5-4, the J call TRBJ2-3; unclear D gene. V was pared by 4 bases and J by 1 base, with 19 bases between. Germline values: CDR1 SGHNT, CDR2 YYREEE (reference sequence). This CDR3 has 17 residues. The CDR3 protein is CASSPDPGLRGTDTQYF. The CDR3 region has the DNA TGTGCCAGCAGCCCCGATCCGGGTCTTCGGGGCACAGATACGCAGTATTTT.

This clone has just a few counts. The CDR3 nucleotides read TGCGCCAGCAGCTCCGGGACAGCTGCCGCTGCAACTAATGAAAAACTGTTTTTT. This translates into CASSSGTAAAATNEKLFF. This chain uses TRBV5-1 with TRBJ1-4; 7 nucleotides match TRBD1. Germline V gene lookup returns CDR1 SGHRS and CDR2 YFSETQ. With 3 bases clipped from V and 0 bases from J, the junction kept 11 bases outside the gene matches. This CDR3 comprises 18 residues.

The chain carries TRBV5-4 and TRBJ1-2, with 8 positions matching TRBD1. The length of the CDR3 is 15 residues. CDR1 and CDR2 (germline): SGHNT, YYREEE (reference sequence). The ends lost 4 bases at V and 7 bases at J; junction bases unmatched: 12. The CDR3 protein is CASSQDLAGGSGYTF. DNA of the CDR3: TGTGCCAGCAGCCAAGATCTCGCAGGGGGCTCTGGCTACACCTTC.

This clone was detected a few times. V is TRBV6-5 and J is TRBJ2-1, with TRBD1 matching 8 bases. Per the germline V gene, CDR1 is MNHEY and CDR2 is SVGAGI. The CDR3 is made up of 14 amino acids. The junction had 2 bases not matched to a gene; V was cut back by 1 base and J by 6 bases. Here the CDR3 reads CASSYWTGSNEQFF. The DNA of the CDR3 is TGTGCCAGCAGTTACTGGACAGGGTCCAATGAGCAGTTCTTC.

Here the CDR3 DNA reads TGTGCCAGCAGCTGGGGACAGTGGGACACTGAAGCTTTCTTT. It codes for CASSWGQWDTEAFF. This rearrangement joins TRBV7-8 to TRBJ1-1, with TRBD1 identical over 7 bases. Unmatched junction bases numbered 5, after V lost 4 bases and J lost 3 bases. The CDR3 runs 14 residues. The germline CDR1 and CDR2 sequences are SGHVS and FQNEAQ. Based on the CDR3 plus reference TRBV7-8 and TRBJ1-1, the full variable domain is GAGVSQSPRYKVAKRGQDVALRCDPISGHVSLFWYQQALGQGPEFLTYFQNEAQLDKSGLPSDRFFAERPEGSVSTLKIQRTQQEDSAVYLCASSWGQWDTEAFFGQGTRLTVV.

The chain employs TRBV28 and TRBJ1-2; TRBD1 agrees at 7 bases. The CDR3 totals 15 residues. Trimming at V came to 5 bases and at J to 6 bases, leaving 12 bases not matched to a gene. Germline lookup yields CDR1 MDHEN and CDR2 SYDVKM. This chain's CDR3 is CASSLERGRSDGYTF. In DNA form, the CDR3 reads TGTGCCAGCAGTCTAGAAAGGGGGCGGTCGGATGGCTACACCTTC.

This chain uses TRBV4-3 with TRBJ1-4, with TRBD1 matching 7 bases. Germline V gene lookup returns CDR1 LGHNA and CDR2 YSLEER. This CDR3 comprises 19 residues. The V gene end was trimmed by 0 bases and the J gene end by 7 bases; junction bases not matched to a gene: 17. For the CDR3, the DNA is TGCGCCAGCAGCCAAGATCGGTGGTTGAAGGGGGCGCTTGGTGAAAAACTGTTTTTT. Amino acids: CASSQDRWLKGALGEKLFF.

Only a few counts were recorded for this clone. The chain has TRBV6-1 and TRBJ2-2; no definite D call. Looked up from germline, CDR1 is MNHNS and CDR2 is SASEGT. This CDR3 is built from 12 residues. With 8 bases removed from V and 0 bases from J, the gap between germline ends came to 4 bases. CDR3 region: CASFPNTGELFF. DNA for the CDR3: TGTGCCAGCTTCCCGAACACCGGGGAGCTGTTTTTT.

The rearrangement uses TRBV7-2 and TRBJ2-3, with 14 positions matching TRBD2. Germline CDR1 is SGHTA and CDR2 is FQGNSA. The CDR3 contains 18 residues. Trimming removed 1 base from V and 3 bases from J; junction bases left unmatched: 6. The CDR3 is CASSLGGTSGSSTDTQYF. CDR3 DNA sequence: TGTGCCAGCAGCTTAGGAGGGACTAGCGGGAGTTCGACAGATACGCAGTATTTT.

For the CDR3, the DNA is TGTGCCAGCAGTTTCCTGAGACAGGGCTCTCAGCCCCAGCATTTT. This sequence encodes CASSFLRQGSQPQHF. The chain couples TRBV28 to TRBJ1-5; TRBD1 matches 7 bases. The germline gives CDR1 MDHEN, CDR2 SYDVKM. The CDR3 sequence is 15 residues long. Trimming took 3 bases from V and 6 from J; bases not matched to a gene: 8.

This chain uses TRBV18 with TRBJ2-2; possibly TRBD2 for D (6 bases). The CDR3 is made up of 16 amino acids. The germline gives CDR1 KGHSH, CDR2 LQKENI. Between the trimmed V and J ends, which lost 1 base and 5 bases, there was a span of 14 bases. CDR3 bases: TGTGCCAGCTCACCACTTGTGGGGGGAAGAACCGGGGAGCTGTTTTTT. Protein: CASSPLVGGRTGELFF.

The rearrangement uses TRBV18 and TRBJ2-1; D gene uncertain. Germline V gives CDR1 KGHSH, CDR2 LQKENI. Deletions cut 0 bases from V and 4 bases from J, with 4 bases between. CDR3 size: 13 residues. CDR3 DNA: TGTGCCAGCTCACCACCGGGGTACAATGAGCAGTTCTTC. It encodes CASSPPGYNEQFF. Variable domain in full (rest from reference TRBV18 and TRBJ2-1): NAGVMQNPRHLVRRRGQEARLRCSPMKGHSHVYWYRQLPEEGLKFMVYLQKENIIDESGMPKERFSAEFPKEGPSILRIQQVVRGDSAAYFCASSPPGYNEQFFGPGTRLTVL.

The genes are TRBV19 and TRBJ2-1, with 8 bases lining up with TRBD2. The germline CDR1 and CDR2 sequences are LNHDA and SQIVND (reference sequence). The length of the CDR3 is 12 residues. After removal of 5 bases from V and 8 bases from J, the junction contained 2 bases not matched to a gene. The CDR3 protein is CASSQTSDEQFF. In DNA form, the CDR3 reads TGTGCCAGTAGTCAGACTAGCGATGAGCAGTTCTTC.

The chain uses TRBV22-1 and TRBJ2-6; the D segment call TRBD2 is taken from the table without a DNA check. TRBV22-1 is described as a pseudogene. The CDR3 sequence is 17 residues long. This CDR3 is CPGLNRKRTKRANVLTF. The CDR3 coding sequence is TGTCCTGGGTTGAACCGAAAGCGAACAAAGCGGGCCAACGTCCTGACTTTC.

The rearrangement links TRBV19 to TRBJ1-2, with D possibly matching TRBD1 (6 bases). The germline V and J ends were trimmed by 5 bases and 0 bases, with 13 bases remaining between them. Germline lookup yields CDR1 LNHDA and CDR2 SQIVND (reference sequence). The CDR3 has 15 amino acids. Here the CDR3 reads CASSHRDTTNYGYTF. For the CDR3, the DNA is TGTGCCAGTAGTCACCGGGACACGACTAACTATGGCTACACCTTC.

The rearrangement links TRBV28 to TRBJ2-2; D gene ambiguous. The CDR3 has 15 residues. Looked up from germline, CDR1 is MDHEN and CDR2 is SYDVKM. The germline V and J ends were trimmed by 5 bases and 1 base, with 11 bases remaining between them. CDR3 in DNA: TGTGCCAGCAGTCGGCTGGACGGGAACACCGGGGAGCTGTTTTTT. It is translated as CASSRLDGNTGELFF.

The chain carries TRBV2 and TRBJ2-1; TRBD2 is a possible D gene (5 bases). Germline V gene data show CDR1 as SNHLY and CDR2 as FYNNEI. CDR3 length: 16 residues. Between the trimmed V and J ends, which lost 9 bases and 7 bases, there was a span of 25 bases. The CDR3 loop is CASQRSAIGLRNEQFF. The CDR3 region has the DNA TGTGCCAGTCAGCGGTCGGCGATAGGCCTTAGGAATGAGCAGTTCTTC. Using reference TRBV2 and TRBJ2-1 for the parts outside the CDR3, the full variable domain is EPEVTQTPSHQVTQMGQEVILRCVPISNHLYFYWYRQILGQKVEFLVSFYNNEISEKSEIFDDQFSVERPDGSNFTLKIRSTKLEDSAMYFCASQRSAIGLRNEQFFGPGTRLTVL.

This chain joins TRBV6-5 and TRBJ2-7; TRBD1 agrees at 8 bases. The CDR3 runs 13 residues. The V gene end was trimmed by 4 bases and the J gene end by 4 bases; junction bases not matched to a gene: 3. CDR1 and CDR2 (germline): MNHEY, SVGAGI. CDR3 nucleotides: TGTGCCAGCAGTTCGACAGGGGTGTACGAGCAGTACTTC. It specifies CASSSTGVYEQYF.

V gene TRBV28 combines with J gene TRBJ1-5; D ambiguous. Trimming removed 1 base from V and 4 bases from J, with 5 bases in between. CDR1 is MDHEN and CDR2 is SYDVKM in the germline V gene. The CDR3 extends over 13 amino acids. CDR3 coding DNA: TGTGCCAGCAGTTTATTACAGAATCAGCCCCAGCATTTT. Translated, it gives CASSLLQNQPQHF. The full variable domain, completed using reference TRBV28 and TRBJ1-5, is DVKVTQSSRYLVKRTGEKVFLECVQDMDHENMFWYRQDPGLGLRLIYFSYDVKMKEKGDIPEGYSVSREKKERFSLILESASTNQTSMYLCASSLLQNQPQHFGDGTRLSIL.

This clone was observed a few times. The chain joins TRBV28 to TRBJ1-5, with a tentative D call TRBD1 (5 bases). The CDR3 totals 15 residues. The germline V gene encodes CDR1 MDHEN and CDR2 SYDVKM. The V and J ends lost 6 bases and 6 bases respectively, with 18 bases between them. CDR3 in amino acids: CASRQNRGAGQPQHF. The CDR3 DNA is TGTGCCAGCAGACAAAACCGCGGGGCAGGTCAGCCCCAGCATTTT.

The chain has TRBV11-2 and TRBJ1-1; D unresolved. Between the trimmed V and J ends, which lost 3 bases and 4 bases, there was a span of 9 bases. This CDR3 region has 13 residues. Germline V gene data show CDR1 as SGHAT and CDR2 as FQNNGV. The CDR3 protein is CASSFKRGTEAFF. CDR3 sequence (DNA): TGTGCCAGCAGCTTTAAACGGGGCACTGAAGCTTTCTTT.

A single count supports this clone. A read error may account for a junction end that differs from germline. The CDR3: CASSNSLVYSNQPQHF. CDR3 coding DNA: TGTGCCAGCAGTAACTCATTAGTTTATAGCAATCAGCCCCAGCATTTT. The chain couples TRBV6-6 to TRBJ1-5; D is uncertain. Germline CDR1 and CDR2: MNHNY and SVGAGI (reference sequence). The CDR3 extends over 16 amino acids.

Written as DNA, the CDR3 is TGTGCCAGCAGTAGGACAGGGGGCATCGGAAACACCATATATTTT. Residues: CASSRTGGIGNTIYF. This chain uses TRBV7-6 with TRBJ1-3; 11 bases agree with TRBD1. This CDR3 region has 15 residues. CDR1 and CDR2 (germline): SGHVS, FNYEAQ. With 6 bases clipped from V and 4 bases from J, the junction kept 5 bases outside the gene matches.